The next 18 T cell receptor beta chains were all read from a single sample in a study of blood T cell repertoires in COVID-19. The repertoire was sequenced with immunoSEQ multiplex PCR; TCRdb's copy has only in-frame clones and lacks some. The sample gives roughly 140,000 clones, approximately 90% of which show up once; 0.95% to 1.5% is in the top ten. Material for sequencing was PBMCs or T cells enriched from blood (not recorded which). The receptors were gathered from a woman in her twenties or thirties with acute COVID-19.

This clone was picked up one time. The J gene is TRBJ1-1, the V gene TRBV19; TRBD1 is a possible D gene (6 bases). V lost 3 bases to trimming and J lost 1 base, with 15 bases between them. The CDR3 covers 16 residues. Per germline, CDR1 LNHDA and CDR2 SQIVND (reference sequence). The DNA for the CDR3 is TGTGCCAGTAGTATTTTAACGACAGGAGGGAACACTGAAGCTTTCTTT. Protein sequence: CASSILTTGGNTEAFF.

The chain joins TRBV30 to TRBJ2-5; 8 bases match TRBD1. V lost 4 bases to trimming and J lost 5 bases; unmatched junction nucleotides: 3. CDR1 and CDR2 (germline): GTSNPN, SVGIG (reference sequence). The CDR3 runs 12 residues. CDR3 sequence: CAWTRGQETQYF. In DNA form, the CDR3 reads TGTGCCTGGACCAGGGGGCAGGAGACCCAGTACTTC.

This sequence joins TRBV19 and TRBJ1-2; 8 bases are a match to TRBD1. The CDR3 consists of 17 residues. V lost 6 bases to trimming and J lost 3 bases; unmatched junction nucleotides: 15. Germline-derived CDR1 and CDR2 are LNHDA and SQIVND (reference sequence). CDR3 amino acids: CASSSRTGSLSDYGYTF. CDR3 coding DNA: TGTGCCAGTAGCTCCAGGACAGGGAGTCTAAGTGACTATGGCTACACCTTC.

The rearrangement links TRBV9 to TRBJ2-7; 7 bases agree with TRBD1. Unmatched junction bases numbered 5, after V lost 2 bases and J lost 3 bases. Germline loops: CDR1 SGDLS, CDR2 YYNGEE. CDR3 length: 14 amino acids. The CDR3 DNA reads as TGTGCCAGCAGCGTGGAAGGGACAGACTACGAGCAGTACTTC. Residues: CASSVEGTDYEQYF.

V is TRBV19 and J is TRBJ2-7; TRBD1 matches at 7 bases. The V and J ends lost 10 bases and 6 bases, in that order; junction bases with no gene match: 6. The CDR3 extends over 11 amino acids. Germline CDR1 and CDR2: LNHDA and SQIVND (reference sequence). The CDR3 region has the DNA TGTGCCACCGAAACAGGGGCCGAGCAGTACTTC. Protein sequence: CATETGAEQYF.

The gene calls are TRBV3-1 (or the pseudogene TRBV3-2) and TRBJ2-5; 12 positions match TRBD2. Germline V lookup: CDR1 LGHDT, CDR2 YNNKEL (reference sequence). V was pared by 4 bases and J by 3 bases, with 9 bases of the junction left unmatched. The CDR3 runs 17 residues. Here the CDR3 DNA reads TGTGCCAGCAGCCCGGTTTGGGCTAGCGGGGGGGAAGAGACCCAGTACTTC. It translates to CASSPVWASGGEETQYF.

On this clone itself: One junction end disagrees with the germline gene, perhaps due to a read error. CDR3 nucleotide sequence: TGTGCCAGCAGCTTAGGACATGGCGGGGGCTACAAGCAGTACTTC. This translates into CASSLGHGGGYKQYF. The V call is TRBV11-2, the J call TRBJ2-7; D is perhaps TRBD2 (7 bases). Germline CDR1 and CDR2: SGHAT and FQNNGV. The CDR3 contains 15 residues.

Here the CDR3 DNA reads TGCGCCAGCAGCTACGGTCCAGGACTTGTAGAGACCCAGTACTTC. It specifies CASSYGPGLVETQYF. The chain employs TRBV5-1 and TRBJ2-5, with a weak D call TRBD2 (5 bases). Germline V gene sequence: CDR1 SGHRS, CDR2 YFSETQ. The CDR3 totals 15 residues. V was shortened by 3 bases and J by 4 bases, with 16 bases between the two germline ends.

The rearrangement links TRBV25-1 to TRBJ1-2; D not resolved. Trimming pared 4 bases from V and 3 bases from J, leaving 9 bases between. The CDR3 spans 13 residues. The germline V gene has CDR1 MGHDK and CDR2 SYGVNS. In nucleotides, the CDR3 is TGTGCCAGCAGTGGTTTCGGGGACTATGGCTACACCTTC. Its translation: CASSGFGDYGYTF.

V and J are TRBV19 and TRBJ2-1; 12 nucleotides agree with TRBD2. This CDR3 is built from 19 residues. Trimming took 1 base from V and 2 from J; bases not matched to a gene: 9. Germline CDR1 and CDR2: LNHDA and SQIVND (reference sequence). The CDR3 loop is CASSIAKLAGGNTYNEQFF. CDR3 coding DNA: TGTGCCAGTAGTATAGCCAAACTAGCGGGAGGAAACACCTACAATGAGCAGTTCTTC.

The CDR3 DNA is TGTGCCAGCAGTTTCCAGTCAGGAAACACCATATATTTT. This sequence encodes CASSFQSGNTIYF. V is TRBV12-3 or TRBV12-4 and J is TRBJ1-3, with unresolved D. The CDR3 totals 13 residues. V lost 3 bases and J 4 bases, leaving 7 bases between the germline ends.

The CDR3 region is CASSLVGYGYTF. The CDR3 nucleotides read TGTGCCAGCAGCTTGGTCGGGTATGGCTACACCTTC. The chain carries TRBV5-6 and TRBJ1-2; D remains ambiguous. This CDR3 spans 12 amino acids. CDR1 is SGHDT, CDR2 YYEEEE, per germline. V shed 0 bases and J shed 5 bases, with 5 bases lying between them.

J is TRBJ1-1 and V is TRBV5-6; D possibly corresponds to TRBD1 (5 bases). In germline, CDR1 is SGHDT, CDR2 YYEEEE. V lost 1 base and J 3 bases, leaving 10 bases between the germline ends. The CDR3 spans 14 residues. The chain's CDR3 is CASSLWGDYTEAFF. The CDR3, as DNA: TGTGCCAGCAGCTTGTGGGGGGATTACACTGAAGCTTTCTTT.

The rearrangement joins TRBV7-2 to TRBJ2-1; perhaps TRBD2 as D (6 bases). Per germline, CDR1 SGHTA and CDR2 FQGNSA. The CDR3 consists of 15 residues. V lost 2 bases and J 1 base, leaving 9 bases between the germline ends. CDR3 DNA sequence: TGTGCCAGCAGCTTACGGCGGGATTCCTACAATGAGCAGTTCTTC. It yields the protein CASSLRRDSYNEQFF. The entire variable domain, with the rest obtained from reference TRBV7-2 and TRBJ2-1, is as follows: GAGVSQSPSNKVTEKGKDVELRCDPISGHTALYWYRQSLGQGLEFLIYFQGNSAPDKSGLPSDRFSAERTGGSVSTLTIQRTQQEDSAVYLCASSLRRDSYNEQFFGPGTRLTVL.

The chain joins TRBV28 to TRBJ2-1, with 8 bases lining up with TRBD1. With 10 bases clipped from V and 9 bases from J, the junction kept 8 bases outside the gene matches. This CDR3 is built from 12 residues. CDR1 and CDR2 from the germline V gene are MDHEN and SYDVKM. The CDR3 reads CAKSDRACEQFF. In DNA, the CDR3 is TGTGCCAAGTCGGACAGGGCGTGTGAGCAGTTCTTC.

The rearrangement links TRBV7-3 to TRBJ2-1, with 9 bases identical to TRBD2. The CDR3 has 16 amino acids. V lost 5 bases, J lost 9 bases, and 14 bases stayed unmatched. In germline, CDR1 is SGHTA, CDR2 FQGTGA. CDR3 in amino acids: CASSTHSGRDPIEQFF. The DNA of the CDR3 is TGTGCCAGCAGCACCCATAGCGGGAGAGACCCTATTGAGCAGTTCTTC. Looking up the rest from reference TRBV7-3 and TRBJ2-1 gives the full variable domain: GAGVSQTPSNKVTEKGKYVELRCDPISGHTALYWYRQSLGQGPEFLIYFQGTGAADDSGLPNDRFFAVRPEGSVSTLKIQRTERGDSAVYLCASSTHSGRDPIEQFFGPGTRLTVL.

The V call is TRBV5-3, the J call TRBJ2-3; 11 nucleotides align to TRBD2. TRBV5-3 qualifies as an ORF whose function is uncertain. The CDR3 has 22 residues. V shed 0 bases and J 3 bases; nucleotides not matched to a gene: 21. CDR3 nucleotide sequence: TGTGCCAGAAGCTTGGCCAGGGTGGTAGCGGGAGGGAAAGAGGGTTCGACAGATACGCAGTATTTT. This translates into CARSLARVVAGGKEGSTDTQYF.

With respect to this clone: This sample includes further DNA sequences coding for the same CDR3. The J gene is TRBJ2-5, the V gene TRBV5-4; 7 bases match TRBD2. The junction had 8 bases not matched to a gene; V was cut back by 4 bases and J by 5 bases. CDR1 SGHNT and CDR2 YYREEE come from the germline V gene (reference sequence). The CDR3 sequence is 14 residues long. CDR3 protein: CASSGLGSGETQYF. The CDR3 region has the DNA TGTGCCAGCAGCGGACTAGGGTCTGGCGAGACCCAGTACTTC.